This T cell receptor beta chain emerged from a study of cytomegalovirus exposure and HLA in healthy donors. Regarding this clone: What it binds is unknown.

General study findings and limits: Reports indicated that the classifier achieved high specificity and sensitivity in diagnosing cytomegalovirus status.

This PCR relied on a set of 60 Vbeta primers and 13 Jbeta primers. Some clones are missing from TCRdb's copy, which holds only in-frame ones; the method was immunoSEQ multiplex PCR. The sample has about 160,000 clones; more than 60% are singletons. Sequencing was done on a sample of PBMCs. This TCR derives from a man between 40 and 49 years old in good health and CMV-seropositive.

The CDR3 DNA reads TGTGCCTGGAGTGGGGCAGGTCGGGAGGGCCCCTACAATGAGCAGTTCTTC. It is translated as CAWSGAGREGPYNEQFF. This chain links TRBV30 with TRBJ2-1; 8 bases match TRBD2. This CDR3 has 17 amino acids. The junction had 10 bases not matched to a gene; V was cut back by 1 base and J by 2 bases. The germline gives CDR1 GTSNPN, CDR2 SVGIG (reference sequence).